Shown below are 10 T cell receptor beta chains from a single sample sequenced in a study of cytomegalovirus exposure and HLA in healthy donors. The PCR was carried out with 60 Vbeta primers and 13 Jbeta primers. Profiled with immunoSEQ multiplex PCR; TCRdb holds only in-frame clones, not every one. The data contain around 110,000 clones, about 81% of them singletons. Sample: PBMCs. These receptors were obtained from a man under 40 in good health and CMV-seropositive.

The chain is built from TRBV19 and TRBJ1-2; the match to TRBD1 covers 8 bases. The junction had 9 bases not matched to a gene; V was cut back by 3 bases and J by 6 bases. The V gene's germline CDR1 is LNHDA and CDR2 SQIVND (reference sequence). The CDR3 sequence is 15 residues long. CDR3 amino acids: CASSILPGQADGYTF. The CDR3 DNA reads TGTGCCAGTAGTATTCTCCCGGGACAGGCCGATGGCTACACCTTC.

This rearrangement joins TRBV6-4 to TRBJ1-1, with D tentatively TRBD1 (6 bases). Germline CDR1 MRHNA, CDR2 SNTAGT. The V and J ends lost 3 bases and 4 bases respectively, with 9 bases between them. This CDR3 has 13 residues. The CDR3: CASSEARGTEAFF. In nucleotides, the CDR3 is TGTGCCAGCAGTGAGGCCAGGGGCACTGAAGCTTTCTTT.

The CDR3: CASSTGQGNEQFF. In DNA, the CDR3 is TGTGCCAGCAGCACGGGACAGGGCAATGAGCAGTTCTTC. V usage is TRBV6-4 and J usage is TRBJ2-1, with 9 positions matching TRBD1. There are 13 residues in the CDR3. Germline V gene sequence: CDR1 MRHNA, CDR2 SNTAGT. V shed 6 bases and J 6 bases; nucleotides not matched to a gene: 3.

The chain is built from TRBV6-5 and TRBJ1-2; no firm D call. The CDR3 totals 14 residues. Per germline, CDR1 MNHEY and CDR2 SVGAGI. Trimming took 0 bases from V and 4 from J, leaving 9 bases between them. The CDR3 region has the DNA TGTGCCAGCAGTTACTCCACAGAGGGCTATGGCTACACCTTC. Translated: CASSYSTEGYGYTF.

V gene TRBV23-1 combines with J gene TRBJ2-7; the D gene is possibly TRBD1 (6 bases). TRBV23-1 is given ORF status, its function remaining uncertain. The CDR3 is 14 amino acids. V was pared by 10 bases and J by 4 bases, with 20 bases between. The CDR3 loop reads CANFSSRDTYEQYF. DNA for the CDR3: TGCGCCAACTTTTCTTCCCGGGACACTTACGAGCAGTACTTC.

This chain connects TRBV10-2 to TRBJ2-1; TRBD2 matches at 9 bases. Looked up from germline, CDR1 is WSHSY and CDR2 is SAAADI. The CDR3 length is 12 residues. V trimming: 4 bases; J trimming: 12 bases; junction bases outside the gene matches: 4. CDR3 nucleotides: TGCGCCAGCAGTGTTCGCGGGAGGGGGCAGTTCTTC. This translates into CASSVRGRGQFF.

This clone was recorded a few times. The chain joins TRBV10-3 to TRBJ1-1; D is ambiguous. Germline V gives CDR1 ENHRY, CDR2 SYGVKD. The CDR3 totals 16 residues. Between the trimmed V and J ends, which lost 6 bases and 3 bases, there was a span of 20 bases. The CDR3 DNA is TGTGCCATCAGCCCCGGGTCCCCAAAAGGTGACACTGAAGCTTTCTTT. As protein: CAISPGSPKGDTEAFF.

CDR3 region: CASSIQDLNTEAFF. CDR3 coding DNA: TGTGCCAGTAGTATTCAGGACTTGAACACTGAAGCTTTCTTT. The rearrangement uses TRBV19 and TRBJ1-1; D unclear. V was cut by 3 bases and J by 0 bases, with 8 bases left in between. Germline CDR1 is LNHDA and CDR2 is SQIVND (reference sequence). This CDR3 region has 14 residues.

The rearrangement joins TRBV5-8 to TRBJ2-7; possibly TRBD1 for D (6 bases). Germline V CDR1 and CDR2: SGHTS, YDEGEE. CDR3 length: 14 residues. V lost 2 bases, J lost 4 bases, and 13 bases lay in between. CDR3 sequence reads: CASSLYPRGYEQYF. The CDR3 DNA is TGTGCCAGCAGCTTATATCCCAGGGGATACGAGCAGTACTTC.

In the case of this clone: The junction does not match germline at one end; this may be a read error. V usage is TRBV7-9 and J usage is TRBJ2-3, with TRBD2 identical over 8 bases. Germline values: CDR1 SEHNR, CDR2 FQNEAQ (reference sequence). The CDR3 loop spans 19 amino acids. CDR3 sequence: CSSSFAGTEGTSSSDTQYF. The CDR3 DNA reads TGTTCCAGCAGCTTCGCAGGCACGGAAGGGACTAGTAGTTCAGATACGCAGTATTTT.